What follows describes a single T cell receptor (beta chain). The antigen it binds to is not known. No base qualities exist here, and no much larger clone lies one base off it. Relative to germline, V is 0 bases shorter and J is 4 bases shorter, with 11 bases between their ends. Looking up the germline V gene (reference sequence) yields CDR1 SGHNT and CDR2 YYREEE. The CDR3 measures 15 amino acids from cysteine to phenylalanine. CDR3 DNA only is kept here, 45 bases in frame from base 1. The CDR3 regions of human TCRbeta chains were subjected to immunosequencing. The paper's data handling went like this. TCRs in the repertoires were compared against a reference library of SARS-CoV-2-specific TCRs that had been generated with the MIRA antigen-specificity platform. Breadth meant the fraction of unique TCRs that were SARS-CoV-2-associated, whereas depth meant the fraction of total T cells that were SARS-CoV-2-associated. Using the MIRA data, each spike-specific TCR was assigned both to the spike region to which the TCR was reactive and to a CD4 or CD8 class. Log10-transformed breadth and depth values were compared by one-way ANOVA with Sidak's multiple comparisons tests. As stored in TCRdb, this immuneACCESS dataset retains in-frame rearrangements with V and J assigned. A fraction of the clones does not appear; measured against another copy, unresolved V genes explain less than half of the discrepancy, and the remainder lacks a known reason. V and J calls and clone size are those listed in that table; D and trimming were worked out from the DNA. This sample holds 160,000 or so clones; 75% to 90% were observed only once. Roughly 4% of the sample rests with the top ten.

The label giving this sample's time point can be read as: about 28 days (+/-7) after the second vaccine dose. The label giving this sample's treatment or condition can be read as: meningococcal conjugate vaccine given as trial control. Vaccinee samples came from UK trials COV001 and COV002, including a single-blind randomized controlled phase 2/3 trial of AZD1222 (ChAdOx1 nCoV-19) in healthy adults. For TCRbeta chain sequencing, PBMC samples were collected from trial participants at day 0 and at day 28 after the second dose. The sample comes from a study of T cell responses to AZD1222 COVID-19 vaccine (dated by TCRdb to 2020 to 2023). Regarding the study in general: TCR sequencing covered more than 230 trial participants: 207 given two doses of AZD1222 and 26 given two doses of MenACWY control vaccine. Trial participants were enrolled by age into subgroups of 18-55, 56-69 and 70-plus years, and around 150, 28 and 57 TCR-sequenced participants, respectively, were included in these subgroups. The study at large found these results: Reportedly, close to half of the unique spike-specific TCRs recognized epitopes lying outside the regions that are mutated in the B.1.351 and B.1.1.7 variants. Participants were mostly white British and included more females than males, and it was suggested by the authors that clonal diversity may have been underestimated. Spike-specific TCR breadth and depth rose significantly after two AZD1222 doses compared with day 0 and with MenACWY recipients. Conclusions about previously exposed vaccinees were limited because only six or seven AZD1222 recipients were SARS-CoV-2 seropositive at baseline. CD4 TCRs associated with the vaccine covered the entire spike protein, and the dominant responses were in regions 160-218 and 743-854. Because no day 14 peak-response samples were available, repertoires were characterized only after the peak T cell response. The 56-69-year group was small, and its depth increase did not reach significance, likely because of low power.

In this chain, TRBV5-4 is recombined with TRBJ1-3; the D gene cannot be named for sure. The receptor was derived from an adult who received the MenACWY meningococcal vaccine as a control. This sample comprised peripheral blood, obtained 28 days after the second dose of the MenACWY control vaccine. The sequenced DNA: TGTGCCAGCAGCTTGGCGCAGGACTTAGGAAACACCATATATTTT. This encodes CASSLAQDLGNTIYF.